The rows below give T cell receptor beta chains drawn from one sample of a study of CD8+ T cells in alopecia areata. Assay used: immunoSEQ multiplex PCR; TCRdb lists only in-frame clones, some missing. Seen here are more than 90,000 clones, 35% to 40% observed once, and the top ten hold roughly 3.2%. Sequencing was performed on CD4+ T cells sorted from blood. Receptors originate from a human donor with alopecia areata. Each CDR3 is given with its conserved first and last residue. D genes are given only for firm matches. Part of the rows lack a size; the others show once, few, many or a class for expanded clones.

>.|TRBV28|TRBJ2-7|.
CASSLLAQYEQYF
TGTGCCAGCAGCTTACTAGCTCAGTACGAGCAGTACTTC
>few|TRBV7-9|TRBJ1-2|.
CASSGRRERYTF
TGTGCCAGCAGCGGAAGACGGGAGCGCTACACCTTC
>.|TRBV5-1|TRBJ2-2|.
CASNGASTGELFF
TGCGCCAGCAACGGCGCCTCCACCGGGGAGCTGTTTTTT
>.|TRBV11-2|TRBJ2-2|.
CASRLGLITGELFF
TGTGCCAGCAGGTTGGGACTTATCACCGGGGAGCTGTTTTTT
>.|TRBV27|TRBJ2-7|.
CASSFQGSYEQYF
TGTGCCAGCAGTTTCCAGGGCTCCTACGAGCAGTACTTC
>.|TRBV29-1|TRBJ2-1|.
CSTQREFHEQFF
TGCAGCACGCAGAGGGAATTTCATGAGCAGTTCTTC
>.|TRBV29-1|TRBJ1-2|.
CSVGASNYGYTF
TGCAGCGTTGGGGCAAGTAACTATGGCTACACCTTC
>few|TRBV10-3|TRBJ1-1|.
CAISDQGGLTEAFF
TGTGCCATCAGTGACCAAGGGGGGCTAACTGAAGCTTTCTTT
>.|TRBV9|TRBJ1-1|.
CASSTPGRTEAFF
TGTGCCAGCAGCACGCCGGGGAGGACTGAAGCTTTCTTT
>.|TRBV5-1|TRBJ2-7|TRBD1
CASKGDRGLYEQYF
TGCGCCAGCAAGGGGGACAGGGGACTCTACGAGCAGTACTTC
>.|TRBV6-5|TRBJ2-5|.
CASSYQGTQETQYF
TGTGCCAGCAGTTACCAGGGCACCCAAGAGACCCAGTACTTC
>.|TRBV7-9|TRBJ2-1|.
CASSLAPSSNEQFF
TGTGCCAGCAGCTTAGCGCCCAGTTCAAATGAGCAGTTCTTC
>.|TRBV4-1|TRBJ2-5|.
CASSQPDSETQYF
TGCGCCAGCAGCCAACCCGACAGCGAGACCCAGTACTTC
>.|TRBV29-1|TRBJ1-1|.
CSAFPGLTAEAFF
TGCAGCGCCTTTCCGGGACTCACGGCTGAAGCTTTCTTT
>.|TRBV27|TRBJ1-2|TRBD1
CASRDGQGTDGYTF
TGTGCCAGCAGAGACGGACAGGGGACGGATGGCTACACCTTC
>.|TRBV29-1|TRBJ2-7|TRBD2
CSALRASGIHEQYF
TGCAGCGCCCTAAGGGCTAGCGGGATACACGAGCAGTACTTC
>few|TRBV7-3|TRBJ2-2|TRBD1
CASRSGTGAGELFF
TGTGCCAGCAGGTCCGGGACAGGGGCCGGGGAGCTGTTTTTT
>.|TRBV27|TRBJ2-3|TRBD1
CASSPGGQGFSTQYF
TGTGCCAGCAGCCCGGGGGGACAGGGTTTCAGTACGCAGTATTTT
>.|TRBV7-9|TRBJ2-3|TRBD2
CASTPGVAGPTDTQYF
TGTGCCAGCACCCCCGGGGTAGCGGGGCCCACAGATACGCAGTATTTT
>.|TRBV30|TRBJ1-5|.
CAWSRDRGQPQHF
TGTGCCTGGAGCCGGGACCGCGGTCAGCCCCAGCATTTT
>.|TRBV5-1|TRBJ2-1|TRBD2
CASSPGTSGPQDEQFF
TGCGCCAGCAGCCCCGGGACTAGCGGACCCCAGGATGAGCAGTTCTTC
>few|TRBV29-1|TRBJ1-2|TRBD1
CSVEVAGGRGGYGYTF
TGCAGCGTTGAAGTCGCTGGTGGCAGGGGGGGCTATGGCTACACCTTC
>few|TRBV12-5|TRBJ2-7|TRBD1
CASGLYQGAYEQYF
TGTGCTAGTGGTTTATACCAGGGGGCCTACGAGCAGTACTTC
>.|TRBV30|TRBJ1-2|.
CAWSLQGIAYGYTF
TGTGCCTGGAGTTTACAGGGAATCGCCTATGGCTACACCTTC